These T cell receptor beta chains were read from a single sample in a study of control samples from healthy donors and cancer patients. Profiled with immunoSEQ multiplex PCR; TCRdb holds only in-frame clones, not every one. Of more than 110,000 clones detected, roughly 92% appear once; the ten largest clones hold about 11%. Material: blood. These receptors all come from a man aged 25-45 years in good health. The CDR3 runs from the conserved cysteine through the conserved F or W. Some rows have no size entry. The others give once, few or many, or a class for an expanded clone.

V gene,clone size,CDR3 protein
TRBV29-1,NA,CSVDPRDSKNTEAFF
TRBV6-1,once,CASSEPSLVVTEAFF
TRBV27,NA,CASSHMRNTEAFF
TRBV11-2,NA,CASSLSLAGVGTDTQYF
TRBV5-6,NA,CASSRQGRAVYGYTF
TRBV30,NA,CAWSPGAEAFF
TRBV4-2,NA,CASSRSAGQPQHF
TRBV18,NA,CASAKTGAAGNTIYF
TRBV28,NA,CASSPPFLQVRNSPLHF
TRBV7-9,NA,CASSLRLDEKLFF
TRBV10-3,NA,CATNPGQGNRGYGYTF
TRBV28,NA,CASSFLTSGRAIGNEQFF
TRBV3-1/TRBV3-2,NA,CASSQDARTGEINYGYTF
TRBV7-9,NA,CASSSTGDYNEQFF
TRBV4-3,NA,CASSPGLAGYNEQFF
TRBV7-2,NA,CASSIVGGVPSYEQYF
TRBV18,few,CASFYEPLAGAYNEQFF
TRBV5-1,NA,CASSLGLAGPMLAKNIQYF
TRBV10-3,few,CAISESGLAETQYF
TRBV4-2,NA,CASSLGLAGGDTQYF
TRBV9,few,CASSKGLAGGSEQFF
TRBV27,NA,CASSPHGSYGYTF
TRBV4-2,once,CASSQEGSGGGTDTQYF
TRBV5-1,NA,CASSLPDSGYGYTF
TRBV11-3,NA,CASSLSWNEQFF
TRBV7-2,once,CASSRQTLYEQYF
TRBV18,NA,CASSQSLPGQGVHEQYF
TRBV10-1,NA,CASSEASALSYNEQFF
TRBV28,NA,CASSLNRAPNYGYTF
TRBV7-2,once,CASRWRVGEQYF
TRBV4-3,NA,CASSLRTSERTGELFF
TRBV15,NA,CATSRTSGSYNEQFF
TRBV12-3/TRBV12-4,NA,CASSLEAGNEQYF
TRBV27,NA,CASSPRGMSSYEQYF
TRBV5-4,NA,CASSLLGVAGGLGQYNEQFF
TRBV25-1,NA,CASSEGWGSAAFF
TRBV4-1,few,CASSQRTGPNPYTF